The entry below describes one TCR beta chain. The antigen is unknown. CDR3 length equals 12 residues. V shed 6 bases and J shed 3 bases, with 9 bases lying between them. These data originate in a study of T-cell reconstitution after alpha-beta-depleted transplantation in children. Regarding the study as a whole: Day-60 TCRbeta diversity that was high in some patients was derived from surviving recipient T cells and thymic progenitors. Once a year had passed after transplant, T-cell counts and diversity came mostly from newly produced T cells.

Molecular barcoding with unique molecular identifiers was used for the TCRbeta library. TCRdb called the PCR reads again in MiXCR, with one record for every CDR3 protein. Of approximately 520,000 distinct CDR3 sequences in the sample, about 10% were seen once. The V call is TRBV12-3 or TRBV12-4, the J call TRBJ2-7, with D maybe TRBD2 (5 bases). Sequenced material: PBMCs, mostly from graft donor cells, taken 180 days after TCRalphabeta/CD19-depleted stem cell transplant. The receptor's source is a female patient under 10 years old who had a stem cell transplant for aplastic anemia, so the T cells may come from the graft donor. CDR3 sequence reads: CASSDYSYEQYF. CDR3 coding DNA: TGTGCCAGCAGCGACTACAGCTACGAGCAGTACTTC.